These 6 T cell receptor beta chains share one sample of origin, sequenced in a study of cytomegalovirus exposure and HLA in healthy donors. The PCR ran on 60 Vbeta and 13 Jbeta primers. Profiled with immunoSEQ multiplex PCR; TCRdb holds only in-frame clones, not every one. The repertoire holds 170,000 or so clones, with over 65% as singletons. Material for sequencing was PBMCs. Receptor source: a young woman in good health and CMV-seropositive.

V gene TRBV9 combines with J gene TRBJ1-2; D call uncertain. CDR1 is SGDLS, CDR2 YYNGEE, per germline. Between the trimmed V and J ends, which lost 2 bases and 2 bases, there was a span of 7 bases. The CDR3 is made up of 13 amino acids. Written as DNA, the CDR3 is TGTGCCAGCAGCGTGTCCAGAAACTATGGCTACACCTTC. This gives the protein CASSVSRNYGYTF.

This chain uses TRBV5-5 with TRBJ2-2, with a possible D match to TRBD2 (6 bases). The germline gives CDR1 SGHKS, CDR2 YYEKEE (reference sequence). There are 15 residues in the CDR3. Deletions cut 4 bases from V and 1 base from J, with 11 bases between. CDR3 nucleotide sequence: TGTGCCAGCAGCGGGAGGACTCAGAACACCGGGGAGCTGTTTTTT. Translated: CASSGRTQNTGELFF.

V and J are TRBV2 and TRBJ2-5; a possible D gene is TRBD2 (7 bases). V shed 6 bases and J shed 1 base, with 18 bases lying between them. Germline V lookup: CDR1 SNHLY, CDR2 FYNNEI. This CDR3 contains 16 residues. CDR3 coding DNA: TGTGCCAGCAGGGGAGAGGGGGAGGGTCTCCAAGAGACCCAGTACTTC. Its translation: CASRGEGEGLQETQYF.

The V call is TRBV5-1, the J call TRBJ2-7; TRBD2 agrees at 9 bases. Germline V gene data show CDR1 as SGHRS and CDR2 as YFSETQ. The J segment lost 2 bases and the V segment lost 4 bases, leaving 10 bases of the junction unmatched. The CDR3 is 16 residues long. The CDR3 sequence is CASSRGLAGDTYEQYF. CDR3 in DNA: TGCGCCAGCAGCAGGGGGTTAGCGGGAGACACCTACGAGCAGTACTTC. Looking up the rest from reference TRBV5-1 and TRBJ2-7 gives the full variable domain: KAGVTQTPRYLIKTRGQQVTLSCSPISGHRSVSWYQQTPGQGLQFLFEYFSETQRNKGNFPGRFSGRQFSNSRSEMNVSTLELGDSALYLCASSRGLAGDTYEQYFGPGTRLTVT.

This clone was counted between two and nine times. The chain combines TRBV10-3 with TRBJ1-2; a weak D match, TRBD1 (5 bases). This CDR3 contains 14 residues. The V and J ends lost 8 bases and 1 base respectively, with 14 bases between them. Per the germline V gene, CDR1 is ENHRY and CDR2 is SYGVKD. The CDR3 nucleotides are TGTGCCATCTCCCCTGGGGCCAATAACTATGGCTACACCTTC. Translated: CAISPGANNYGYTF.

This clone was seen only a few times. The CDR3 spells CASTWLAFSGANVLTF. CDR3 DNA sequence: TGTGCCAGCACCTGGCTAGCTTTCTCTGGGGCCAACGTCCTGACTTTC. This sequence joins TRBV2 and TRBJ2-6, with D tentatively TRBD2 (5 bases). CDR3 length equals 16 residues. Germline V gene lookup returns CDR1 SNHLY and CDR2 FYNNEI. V lost 7 bases to trimming and J lost 0 bases, with 13 bases between them. The full variable domain, in which reference TRBV2 and TRBJ2-6 provide the parts outside the CDR3, is EPEVTQTPSHQVTQMGQEVILRCVPISNHLYFYWYRQILGQKVEFLVSFYNNEISEKSEIFDDQFSVERPDGSNFTLKIRSTKLEDSAMYFCASTWLAFSGANVLTFGAGSRLTVL.